This is a list of T cell receptor beta chains from one sample in a study of blood T cell repertoires in COVID-19. Libraries were prepared by immunoSEQ multiplex PCR; TCRdb keeps only in-frame clonotypes and omits some of them. The repertoire holds 200,000 to 250,000 clones, with around 86% as singletons. Sequencing used PBMCs or T cells enriched from blood (not recorded which). The source is a young man in a cohort exposed to, infected with or recovered from COVID-19 (not recorded which). The CDR3 runs from the conserved cysteine through the conserved F or W. The D gene is left open where the match is weak. The size entry is marked missing in some rows and otherwise reads once, few, many or a size class.

NA TRBJ1-2 TRBV29-1 NA CSVPAGAAYGYTF TGCAGCGTGCCCGCGGGGGCGGCATATGGCTACACCTTC
TRBD1 TRBJ1-2 TRBV24-1 NA CATSAAGQPRYGYTF TGTGCCACCAGTGCGGCGGGACAGCCCCGATATGGCTACACCTTC
TRBD1 TRBJ2-2 TRBV5-1 NA CASSLLSGGRSGELFF TGCGCCAGCAGCTTGTTATCAGGGGGCAGGTCCGGGGAGCTGTTTTTT
NA TRBJ1-2 TRBV24-1 NA CATSENGQGGGYTF TGTGCCACCAGTGAAAATGGTCAGGGAGGCGGCTACACCTTC
NA TRBJ2-3 TRBV6-6 NA CASSRDWGDTQYF TGTGCCAGCAGTAGGGACTGGGGAGATACGCAGTATTTT
NA TRBJ1-1 TRBV11-2 NA CASSSFQLRGTEAFF TGTGCCAGCAGCTCCTTCCAATTACGGGGCACTGAAGCTTTCTTT
TRBD1 TRBJ2-3 TRBV11-2 NA CASSLRPRDRVTDTQYF TGTGCCAGCAGCTTAAGACCCCGGGACAGGGTGACAGATACGCAGTATTTT
NA TRBJ1-1 TRBV28 NA CATGRTEAFF TGTGCCACCGGTCGCACTGAAGCTTTCTTT
NA TRBJ1-4 TRBV5-1 NA CASSVQTGNEKLFF TGCGCCAGCAGCGTTCAGACAGGCAATGAAAAACTGTTTTTT
TRBD2 TRBJ2-1 TRBV7-3 NA CASSEISGTGRLAGGFDEQFF TGTGCCAGCAGCGAGATTTCCGGGACAGGAAGACTAGCGGGAGGGTTCGATGAGCAGTTCTTC
TRBD2 TRBJ2-1 TRBV24-1 NA CATSGFATSGQTHSNEQFF TGTGCCACCAGCGGATTTGCGACTAGCGGGCAAACACATTCTAATGAGCAGTTCTTC
NA TRBJ2-7 TRBV2 NA CASSVERVTIYEQYF TGTGCCAGCAGTGTCGAGCGGGTTACAATATACGAGCAGTACTTC
NA TRBJ1-6 TRBV14 NA CASGTVSNSPLHF TGTGCCAGCGGTACAGTTTCGAATTCACCCCTCCACTTT
TRBD1 TRBJ1-5 TRBV19 NA CASSNKQGIRQPQHF TGTGCCAGTAGTAACAAACAGGGGATCCGGCAGCCCCAGCATTTT
NA TRBJ1-5 TRBV24-1 NA CATSDSYRANQPQHF TGTGCCACCAGTGACTCGTACAGGGCCAATCAGCCCCAGCATTTT
NA TRBJ1-2 TRBV6-1 NA CASITGTLGLRGYTF TGTGCCAGCATTACCGGGACTCTCGGTTTAAGAGGCTACACCTTC
TRBD2 TRBJ2-1 TRBV13 NA CASSLLSGNNEQFF TGTGCCAGCAGCTTACTGAGCGGGAACAATGAGCAGTTCTTC
NA TRBJ2-7 TRBV10-1 few CATAELGRVISYEQYF TGCGCCACCGCTGAACTAGGGCGGGTAATATCCTACGAGCAGTACTTC
TRBD2 TRBJ2-5 TRBV7-6 NA CASSLETSGAGEETQYF TGTGCCAGCAGCTTAGAGACTAGCGGGGCAGGGGAAGAGACCCAGTACTTC
NA TRBJ1-5 TRBV25-1 NA CASSGDKESEGNQPQHF TGTGCCAGCAGTGGGGACAAGGAATCTGAAGGCAATCAGCCCCAGCATTTT
TRBD1 TRBJ1-2 TRBV4-1 NA CASSQTGGLYGYTF TGCGCCAGCAGCCAAACAGGGGGCCTCTATGGCTACACCTTC
TRBD1 TRBJ1-4 TRBV25-1 NA CASSEPQGLEEKLFF TGTGCCAGCAGTGAACCACAGGGGCTAGAGGAAAAACTGTTTTTT
NA TRBJ1-4 TRBV5-1 few CASSVNSATNEKLFF TGCGCCAGCAGCGTAAACAGTGCAACTAATGAAAAACTGTTTTTT
TRBD2 TRBJ2-7 TRBV6-5 NA CASSYSLAGAYDEQYF TGTGCCAGCAGTTATAGTTTGGCGGGAGCCTACGACGAGCAGTACTTC
TRBD2 TRBJ2-2 TRBV28 NA CASSLPGLAGVPRQLFF TGTGCCAGCAGTTTACCCGGACTAGCGGGGGTCCCAAGACAGCTGTTTTTT
NA TRBJ1-1 TRBV7-3 NA CASSDILGARLPNTEAFF TGTGCCAGCAGCGACATTCTAGGGGCCCGCCTCCCGAACACTGAAGCTTTCTTT
TRBD1 TRBJ1-1 TRBV7-9 NA CASSFATGWNTEAFF TGTGCCAGCAGCTTTGCGACAGGGTGGAACACTGAAGCTTTCTTT
NA TRBJ1-4 TRBV9 NA CASSVGGIGSNEKLFF TGTGCCAGCAGCGTAGGAGGCATAGGCAGCAATGAAAAACTGTTTTTT
TRBD2 TRBJ2-7 TRBV3-1/TRBV3-2 NA CASSQASGRPFSYEQYF TGTGCCAGCAGCCAAGCTAGCGGGAGGCCTTTCTCCTACGAGCAGTACTTC
TRBD1 TRBJ2-5 TRBV19 NA CASSAPRTGKYPQETQYF TGTGCCAGTAGTGCACCCCGGACAGGGAAATACCCCCAAGAGACCCAGTACTTC
TRBD1 TRBJ1-6 TRBV2 NA CASSVPGGPYNSPLHF TGTGCCAGCAGTGTACCAGGGGGACCCTATAATTCACCCCTCCACTTT
TRBD2 TRBJ2-7 TRBV4-3 NA CASSQGLAGVVYEQYF TGCGCCAGCAGCCAAGGACTAGCGGGAGTAGTCTACGAGCAGTACTTC
NA TRBJ2-7 TRBV28 NA CASSRVGGTTNEASYEQYF TGTGCCAGCAGTCGTGTCGGTGGGACAACAAACGAGGCATCCTACGAGCAGTACTTC
NA TRBJ2-7 TRBV19 NA CASSIGTGEQYF TGTGCCAGTAGTATAGGAACCGGGGAGCAGTACTTC
TRBD1 TRBJ2-7 TRBV18 NA CASSPQRQGAEEQYF TGTGCCAGCTCACCACAGAGACAGGGGGCTGAGGAGCAGTACTTC
TRBD2 TRBJ2-1 TRBV27 NA CASSLGSLAGYNEQFF TGTGCCAGCAGTTTAGGTAGCCTAGCGGGCTACAATGAGCAGTTCTTC
TRBD2 TRBJ2-1 TRBV2 NA CASSGGAGVKQFF TGTGCCAGCAGTGGGGGTGCGGGAGTTAAGCAGTTCTTC